This T cell receptor beta chain was found in a study of T-cell reconstitution after alpha-beta-depleted transplantation in children (dated by TCRdb to about 2016). Notes on the research overall: The study quantitatively tracked T-cell immune reconstitution after TCRalphabeta/CD19-depleted allogeneic hematopoietic cell transplantation in children using TCR repertoire profiling. What the authors observed across the whole study: The frequencies of hyperexpanded clones fell over the following months, and after one year, T-cell counts and TCRbeta diversity were mostly attributed to newly produced T cells. About two months after transplant, the apparently early recovery of alphabetaT-cell counts reportedly depended on just several hundred clones that had expanded rapidly and came from non-depleted graft cells. In some patients, the high TCRbeta diversity seen at day 60 was put down to recipient T cells and intrathymic progenitors that had survived conditioning.

Receptor libraries were prepared by PCR. Sequencer: Illumina HiSeq 2500. TCR libraries were prepared with molecular barcoding, using unique molecular identifiers to normalize TCRbeta repertoire quantification. TCRdb itself trimmed the public reads at Q25 with fastp, ran MiXCR and retained productive beta chains. Each entry is one CDR3 protein sequence, shown with its most common DNA and genes. The sample table lists approximately 110,000 distinct CDR3 sequences, roughly 24% of them with a count of one. More than 9% of the sample lies in the top ten. The treatment or condition tag for this specimen amounts to: allogeneic hematopoietic cell transplantation with graft depleted of TCRalphabeta T cells and CD19 B cells. Transplant recipients were children who received TCRalphabeta/CD19-depleted allogeneic hematopoietic cell grafts. V gives up 2 bases and J gives up 2 bases, and the segment between their germline ends measures 7 bases. Counted from cysteine to phenylalanine, this CDR3 has 14 amino acids. The only DNA kept is the CDR3, 42 bases in frame from the first base. Per the germline V gene (reference sequence), SGHKS is the CDR1 and YYEKEE is the CDR2.

Worth noting for this clonotype: Its antigen is currently not known. Base qualities are missing; no much larger clone stands one base away.

Rearrangement joined TRBV5-5 to TRBJ2-2; no D gene is confidently identified. The material sequenced was PBMCs, mostly from graft donor cells, taken 180 days after TCRalphabeta/CD19-depleted stem cell transplant. The TCR was taken from a male patient aged 2-15 years who had a stem cell transplant for chronic granulomatous disease, so the T cells may come from the graft donor. CDR3 region: CASSFISNTGELFF. The sequence in DNA is TGTGCCAGCAGCTTTATTAGTAACACCGGGGAGCTGTTTTTT.